These 18 T cell receptor beta chains were sequenced from one sample in a study of T cell changes during pregnancy in multiple sclerosis. Profiled with immunoSEQ multiplex PCR; TCRdb holds only in-frame clones, not every one. Altogether about 92,000 clones are present, 80% to 95% being singletons, with the ten largest covering 1.5%. Sequenced material: peripheral blood, taken in the first trimester of pregnancy. The receptors derive from a female donor with multiple sclerosis, enrolled in a pregnancy study.

The CDR3 region has the DNA TGTGCCAGCAGTAAGTTCGGGGAACTCCCGTACGAGCAGTACTTC. Translated: CASSKFGELPYEQYF. The V gene is TRBV11-2, the J gene TRBJ2-7, with a tentative D call TRBD2 (5 bases). The V and J ends lost 6 bases and 4 bases respectively, with 19 bases between them. The CDR3 consists of 15 residues. Germline V gene sequence: CDR1 SGHAT, CDR2 FQNNGV. Full variable domain (missing parts from reference TRBV11-2 and TRBJ2-7): EAGVAQSPRYKIIEKRQSVAFWCNPISGHATLYWYQQILGQGPKLLIQFQNNGVVDDSQLPKDRFSAERLKGVDSTLKIQPAKLEDSAVYLCASSKFGELPYEQYFGPGTRLTVT.

The chain recombines TRBV15 with TRBJ2-7; 8 positions match TRBD1. Unmatched junction bases numbered 5, after V lost 3 bases and J lost 7 bases. Germline loops: CDR1 LNHNV, CDR2 YYDKDF (reference sequence). The CDR3 has 13 residues. The CDR3 DNA sequence: TGTGCCACCAGCAGGGCCCGGGACAGGGAGCAGTACTTC. It translates to CATSRARDREQYF.

This clone rates as medium-sized (0.01 to 0.1%). The chain is built from TRBV14 and TRBJ2-1; 9 bases align to TRBD2. The CDR3 is 15 residues long. Germline assignment: CDR1 SGHDN and CDR2 FVKESK. Trimming cost V 1 base and J 8 bases; bases outside gene matches: 6. The CDR3 DNA reads as TGTGCCAGCAGCCAAGTTAGCGGGAGTTGGGATGAGCAGTTCTTC. It encodes CASSQVSGSWDEQFF. The variable domain in full, with the rest retrieved from reference TRBV14 and TRBJ2-1, is EAGVTQFPSHSVIEKGQTVTLRCDPISGHDNLYWYRRVMGKEIKFLLHFVKESKQDESGMPNNRFLAERTGGTYSTLKVQPAELEDSGVYFCASSQVSGSWDEQFFGPGTRLTVL.

The chain uses TRBV5-4 and TRBJ2-7; no firm D call. The CDR3 sequence is 13 residues long. Trimming shortened V by 1 base and J by 5 bases, and 10 bases separated the two germline ends. Per germline, CDR1 SGHNT and CDR2 YYREEE (reference sequence). The CDR3 protein is CASSLREADEQYF. The CDR3 DNA sequence: TGTGCCAGCAGCTTGCGCGAGGCGGACGAGCAGTACTTC.

As concerns this clone: Other DNA sequences from this sample encode an identical CDR3 as well. V and J are TRBV19 and TRBJ1-5; 7 positions agree with TRBD1. CDR3 length equals 15 residues. Germline-derived CDR1 and CDR2 are LNHDA and SQIVND (reference sequence). J lost 2 bases, V lost 3 bases, and 4 bases had no gene match. CDR3 loop: CASSIGQGGNQPQHF. The CDR3 nucleotides are TGTGCCAGTAGTATTGGGCAGGGGGGCAATCAGCCCCAGCATTTT.

The chain has TRBV14 and TRBJ2-3, with D perhaps TRBD1 (5 bases). Trimming shortened V by 4 bases and J by 5 bases, and 10 bases separated the two germline ends. The germline V gene encodes CDR1 SGHDN and CDR2 FVKESK. The CDR3 is 13 amino acids. The CDR3 loop reads CASSLTQGDTQYF. In nucleotides, the CDR3 is TGTGCCAGCAGCCTCACCCAGGGAGATACGCAGTATTTT.

The chain links TRBV4-2 to TRBJ1-4; TRBD1 matches at 10 bases. V lost 1 base to trimming and J lost 3 bases; unmatched junction nucleotides: 11. From germline, CDR1 is LGHNA and CDR2 YNFKEQ. This CDR3 is built from 19 residues. CDR3 loop: CASSQVGWGQGSSNEKLFF. The CDR3, as DNA: TGTGCCAGCAGCCAAGTTGGTTGGGGACAGGGGTCGTCTAATGAAAAACTGTTTTTT.

This clone showed up just once. J is TRBJ2-6 and V is TRBV30, with 12 bases fitting TRBD1. Germline CDR1 GTSNPN, CDR2 SVGIG (reference sequence). The J segment lost 1 base and the V segment lost 5 bases, leaving 6 bases of the junction unmatched. CDR3 length equals 17 residues. The CDR3 DNA is TGTGCCTGGCACCGGGACAGGGGGCAGTCTGGGGCCAACGTCCTGACTTTC. This sequence encodes CAWHRDRGQSGANVLTF.

The V gene is TRBV28, the J gene TRBJ2-7, with 7 bases aligning to TRBD2. Germline CDR1 MDHEN, CDR2 SYDVKM. J gave up 5 bases and V 4 bases, and 11 bases lay outside the gene matches. CDR3 length: 15 amino acids. The CDR3 DNA follows: TGTGCCAGCAGTTCGGAAGGAGCGGGGAACGACGAGCAGTACTTC. Translated: CASSSEGAGNDEQYF.

The genes are TRBV5-6 and TRBJ1-1, with D possibly matching TRBD1 (5 bases). Trimming took 0 bases from V and 0 from J, leaving 15 bases between them. Germline V lookup: CDR1 SGHDT, CDR2 YYEEEE. This CDR3 region has 17 residues. CDR3 region: CASSLAGGGGMNTEAFF. CDR3 nucleotide sequence: TGTGCCAGCAGCTTGGCCGGGGGAGGAGGAATGAACACTGAAGCTTTCTTT. The complete variable domain, with remaining parts taken from reference TRBV5-6 and TRBJ1-1, reads DAGVTQSPTHLIKTRGQQVTLRCSPKSGHDTVSWYQQALGQGPQFIFQYYEEEERQRGNFPDRFSGHQFPNYSSELNVNALLLGDSALYLCASSLAGGGGMNTEAFFGQGTRLTVV.

The J gene is TRBJ1-1, the V gene TRBV19, with a tentative D call TRBD1 (5 bases). Between the trimmed V and J ends, which lost 5 bases and 1 base, there was a span of 14 bases. The germline V gene encodes CDR1 LNHDA and CDR2 SQIVND (reference sequence). The CDR3 loop spans 15 amino acids. This chain's CDR3 is CASSPYGQANTEAFF. The CDR3 region has the DNA TGTGCCAGTAGTCCCTACGGACAAGCGAACACTGAAGCTTTCTTT. Combining the CDR3 with reference TRBV19 and TRBJ1-1 gives the whole variable domain DGGITQSPKYLFRKEGQNVTLSCEQNLNHDAMYWYRQDPGQGLRLIYYSQIVNDFQKGDIAEGYSVSREKKESFPLTVTSAQKNPTAFYLCASSPYGQANTEAFFGQGTRLTVV.

Of note for this clone: Sequence at one end of the junction differs from germline and may be a read error. The CDR3 sequence: CASSLGSVEGKSF. The CDR3 DNA follows: TGCGCCAGCAGCTTGGGGTCGGTCGAGGGAAAAAGCTTC. V is TRBV5-1 and J is TRBJ1-2, with no clear D. This CDR3 is 13 amino acids long. Germline V gene lookup returns CDR1 SGHRS and CDR2 YFSETQ.

In its sample, this clone was seen once. The chain carries TRBV30 and TRBJ2-3; 8 bases map to TRBD2. J lost 4 bases, V lost 1 base, and 7 bases had no gene match. The CDR3 spans 15 residues. Looked up from germline, CDR1 is GTSNPN and CDR2 is SVGIG (reference sequence). The CDR3: CAWSGGSGISDTQYF. CDR3 coding DNA: TGTGCCTGGAGTGGAGGTAGCGGGATCTCAGATACGCAGTATTTT.

The chain is built from TRBV29-1 and TRBJ1-2, with 8 nucleotides matching TRBD1. Germline V lookup: CDR1 SQVTM, CDR2 ANQGSEA. With 7 bases clipped from V and 3 bases from J, the junction kept 7 bases outside the gene matches. The CDR3 covers 13 residues. The CDR3 DNA reads as TGCAGCGCCTTGACAGGGGACTACTATGGCTACACCTTC. Encoded protein: CSALTGDYYGYTF.

CDR3 bases: TGCGCCAGCAGCTTAGGGACAGGAGCTAACTATGGCTACACCTTC. This translates into CASSLGTGANYGYTF. The chain employs TRBV5-1 and TRBJ1-2, with TRBD1 matching over 8 bases. The CDR3 length is 15 residues. The germline V gene has CDR1 SGHRS and CDR2 YFSETQ. With V trimmed by 2 bases and J by 0 bases, 3 bases remained unmatched.

The chain has TRBV30 and TRBJ1-1; TRBD1 matches at 8 bases. Germline V CDR1 and CDR2: GTSNPN, SVGIG (reference sequence). The CDR3 has 13 amino acids. The V and J ends lost 5 bases and 4 bases, in that order; junction bases with no gene match: 6. CDR3 sequence reads: CAWRQGMITEAFF. CDR3 bases: TGTGCCTGGCGACAGGGGATGATCACTGAAGCTTTCTTT. Using reference TRBV30 and TRBJ1-1 for the parts outside the CDR3, the full variable domain is SQTIHQWPATLVQPVGSPLSLECTVEGTSNPNLYWYRQAAGRGLQLLFYSVGIGQISSEVPQNLSASRPQDRQFILSSKKLLLSDSGFYLCAWRQGMITEAFFGQGTRLTVV.

The CDR3 coding sequence is TGTGCCAGCAGTTCTGGGACTAGCGGGAGGTCTTACAATGAGCAGTTCTTC. Amino acid sequence: CASSSGTSGRSYNEQFF. The V gene is TRBV27, the J gene TRBJ2-1, with 15 bases aligning to TRBD2. This CDR3 is 17 amino acids long. J was trimmed by 4 bases and V by 4 bases; bases with no gene match: 5. Germline V gene lookup returns CDR1 MNHEY and CDR2 SMNVEV (reference sequence).

The chain links TRBV5-6 to TRBJ2-1, with D possibly matching TRBD2 (6 bases). The CDR3 extends over 12 amino acids. Germline V lookup: CDR1 SGHDT, CDR2 YYEEEE. Trimming cost V 3 bases and J 10 bases, with 11 bases left between them. In nucleotides, the CDR3 is TGTGCCAGCAGCTCGCATCTAGCGGAGCAGTTCTTC. Its protein product is CASSSHLAEQFF.